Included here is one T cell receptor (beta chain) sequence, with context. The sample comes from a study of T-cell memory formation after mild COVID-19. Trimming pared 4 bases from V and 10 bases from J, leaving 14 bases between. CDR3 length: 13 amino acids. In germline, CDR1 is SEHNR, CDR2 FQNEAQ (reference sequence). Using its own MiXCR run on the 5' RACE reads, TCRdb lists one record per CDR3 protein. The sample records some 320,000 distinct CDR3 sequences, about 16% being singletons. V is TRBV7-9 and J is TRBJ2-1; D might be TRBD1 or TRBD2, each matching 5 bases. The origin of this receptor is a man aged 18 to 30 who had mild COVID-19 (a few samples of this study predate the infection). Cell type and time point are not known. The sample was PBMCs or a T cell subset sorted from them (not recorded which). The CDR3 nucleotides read TGTGCCAGCAGCTCGGACGGGGCCCCGGAGCAGTTCTTC. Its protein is CASSSDGAPEQFF.